The 13 T cell receptor beta chains given below trace back to one sample, sequenced in a study of blood T cell repertoires in COVID-19. TCRdb keeps only in-frame clones here, not all; method: immunoSEQ multiplex PCR. The sample lists 80,000 or so clones, roughly 78% occurring once. The sequenced sample consisted of peripheral blood. All receptors derive from a woman between 65 and 79 years old with acute or convalescent COVID-19.

This clone was recorded only once. The chain uses TRBV19 and TRBJ1-2, with TRBD1 matching over 11 bases. Germline V gene data show CDR1 as LNHDA and CDR2 as SQIVND (reference sequence). The length of the CDR3 is 15 residues. Trimming cost V 4 bases and J 2 bases; bases outside gene matches: 3. The CDR3 DNA is TGTGCCAGTAGTAAATGGACAGGGGGCAACTATGGCTACACCTTC. Translation: CASSKWTGGNYGYTF.

The gene calls are TRBV6-5 and TRBJ2-7; D might be TRBD1 (6 bases). This CDR3 is 15 amino acids long. Germline lookup yields CDR1 MNHEY and CDR2 SVGAGI. V lost 0 bases, J lost 0 bases, and 9 bases lay in between. CDR3 residues: CASSYSDSLSYEQYF. The CDR3 bases are TGTGCCAGCAGTTACTCGGACAGCCTCTCCTACGAGCAGTACTTC.

The chain combines TRBV5-1 with TRBJ2-3; 8 positions match TRBD2. Germline V gene data show CDR1 as SGHRS and CDR2 as YFSETQ. There are 14 residues in the CDR3. Trimming cost V 4 bases and J 6 bases; bases outside gene matches: 7. The CDR3 here is CASSPGLERDTQYF. In nucleotides, the CDR3 is TGCGCCAGCAGCCCGGGACTAGAAAGGGATACGCAGTATTTT.

This chain joins TRBV6-6 and TRBJ1-2, with TRBD1 matching over 8 bases. This CDR3 region has 16 residues. Germline assignment: CDR1 MNHNY and CDR2 SVGAGI (reference sequence). The junction had 9 bases not matched to a gene; V was cut back by 6 bases and J by 0 bases. In DNA form, the CDR3 reads TGTGCCAGCAGATATTTACAGGGGGAAACTAACTATGGCTACACCTTC. It codes for CASRYLQGETNYGYTF.

This clone was seen more than once but under ten times. The CDR3 sequence is CASSPYRGPNYGYTF. The DNA for the CDR3 is TGTGCCAGCAGCCCTTACAGGGGGCCTAACTATGGCTACACCTTC. The J gene is TRBJ1-2, the V gene TRBV7-8; 9 bases align to TRBD1. CDR1 and CDR2 from the germline V gene are SGHVS and FQNEAQ. V dropped 5 bases and J dropped 0; count of bases not matched to a gene: 4. CDR3 length: 15 residues.

The gene calls are TRBV9 and TRBJ2-3; 7 bases match TRBD2. Germline values: CDR1 SGDLS, CDR2 YYNGEE. CDR3 length: 16 amino acids. V lost 1 base to trimming and J lost 4 bases; unmatched junction nucleotides: 9. CDR3 nucleotide sequence: TGTGCCAGCAGCGTACGCGTCGGGGGAGGGCCAGATACGCAGTATTTT. Its protein is CASSVRVGGGPDTQYF. Using reference TRBV9 and TRBJ2-3 for the parts outside the CDR3, the full variable domain is DSGVTQTPKHLITATGQRVTLRCSPRSGDLSVYWYQQSLDQGLQFLIQYYNGEERAKGNILERFSAQQFPDLHSELNLSSLELGDSALYFCASSVRVGGGPDTQYFGPGTRLTVL.

This clone turned up a few times. The sample has other DNA sequences that encode this CDR3 too. The chain has TRBV9 and TRBJ1-2, with a possible D match to TRBD1 (5 bases). The CDR3 runs 13 residues. Germline V gene sequence: CDR1 SGDLS, CDR2 YYNGEE. V lost 0 bases, J lost 3 bases, and 6 bases lay in between. The CDR3 region has the DNA TGTGCCAGCAGCGTAGGGGGGGACTATGGCTACACCTTC. It is translated as CASSVGGDYGYTF.

V and J are TRBV10-3 and TRBJ1-2; D ambiguous. The CDR3 is 13 amino acids. Germline V gene sequence: CDR1 ENHRY, CDR2 SYGVKD. The V end lost 2 bases, the J end lost 5 bases, and 9 bases lay between the germline ends. CDR3 protein: CAISESTGYGYTF. CDR3 bases: TGTGCCATCAGTGAGAGTACGGGATATGGCTACACCTTC.

The J gene is TRBJ1-5, the V gene TRBV19, with D perhaps matching TRBD1 (6 bases). This CDR3 region has 15 residues. Trimming took off 3 bases at V and 3 bases at J, with 12 bases between the two ends. Germline V gives CDR1 LNHDA, CDR2 SQIVND (reference sequence). CDR3 in amino acids: CASSIFRGNNQPQHF. The CDR3 DNA is TGTGCCAGTAGTATTTTCAGGGGAAACAATCAGCCCCAGCATTTT.

The J gene is TRBJ2-7, the V gene TRBV7-9; D gene uncertain. V was pared by 1 base and J by 2 bases, with 9 bases between. CDR1 SEHNR and CDR2 FQNEAQ come from the germline V gene (reference sequence). CDR3 size: 14 residues. CDR3 nucleotides: TGTGCCAGCAGCTTAGTGGGCAGTACCTACGAGCAGTACTTC. It is translated as CASSLVGSTYEQYF.

The V gene is TRBV4-1, the J gene TRBJ2-2; TRBD2 matches at 11 bases. Germline lookup yields CDR1 MGHRA and CDR2 YSYEKL. This CDR3 is 19 amino acids long. After removal of 2 bases from V and 7 bases from J, the junction contained 15 bases not matched to a gene. The CDR3 DNA sequence: TGCGCCAGCAGCCAATGGATCTTAGCCAGTAGCGGGGGGGACGGGGAGCTGTTTTTT. Amino acid sequence: CASSQWILASSGGDGELFF.

This clone was seen once. This rearrangement joins TRBV7-2 to TRBJ2-3; 8 bases match TRBD2. Per the germline V gene, CDR1 is SGHTA and CDR2 is FQGNSA. After removal of 2 bases from V and 4 bases from J, the junction contained 5 bases not matched to a gene. This CDR3 contains 15 residues. The CDR3 sequence is CASSLFGGVADTQYF. Here the CDR3 DNA reads TGTGCCAGCAGCTTATTCGGGGGGGTGGCAGATACGCAGTATTTT.

The gene calls are TRBV24-1 and TRBJ1-1; D ambiguous. CDR1 KGHDR and CDR2 SFDVKD come from the germline V gene. Trimming removed 2 bases from V and 3 bases from J, with 12 bases in between. The CDR3 consists of 15 residues. The CDR3 coding sequence is TGTGCCACCAGTGATTCAAAACGAGGCGACACTGAAGCTTTCTTT. It codes for CATSDSKRGDTEAFF.